These T cell receptor beta chains were read from a single sample in a study of CD8 T cells in Susac syndrome. TCRdb re-called the immunoSEQ multiplex PCR reads through MiXCR, storing one row per CDR3 protein. The table shows hundreds of thousands of distinct CDR3 sequences, with approximately 90% occurring only once. Sequenced sample: CD8+ T cells from PBMCs. The origin of the receptors is a human donor with multiple sclerosis. Both conserved end residues are part of each CDR3.

V gene	J gene	CDR3 protein
TRBV15	TRBJ1-2	CATSRVILTGSHGYTF
TRBV9	TRBJ1-2	CASRGTGGYGYTF
TRBV5-6	TRBJ2-7	CASSPRDLWEQYF
TRBV30	TRBJ2-1	CAWSVPGTGGGYNEQFF
TRBV4-2	TRBJ1-3	CASSQGSRTSSGNTIYF
TRBV5-8	TRBJ1-1	CASSLELGDTEAFF
TRBV11-2	TRBJ2-7	CASQRAGIIYEQYF
TRBV6-6	TRBJ1-5	CASRTGWGDQPQHF
TRBV9	TRBJ2-1	CASSPSGGLAGEQFF
TRBV7-8	TRBJ1-1	CASTRGLTEAFF
TRBV30	TRBJ2-3	CAWKNRHRGPQDTQYF
TRBV24-1	TRBJ2-2	CATSFWGAPGELFF
TRBV2	TRBJ1-2	CASRAQGIGYTF
TRBV7-2	TRBJ2-7	CASSSRPTGGFTYEQYF
TRBV7-3	TRBJ2-1	CASSLGGPRYNEQFF
TRBV24-1	TRBJ2-1	CATSDFTLSGGASYNEQFF
TRBV25-1	TRBJ2-2	CASSEFPGQLFF
TRBV12-3/TRBV12-4	TRBJ2-1	CASNGDREFGLGEQFF
TRBV4-3	TRBJ2-1	CASSQDGASAYNEQFF
TRBV19	TRBJ1-5	CASSIAALGQPQHF
TRBV20-1	TRBJ1-5	CSATPTPRGNQPQHF
TRBV2	TRBJ2-3	CASSDGREYTDTQYF
TRBV15	TRBJ2-2	CATSREGPGRGFTGELFF
TRBV28	TRBJ2-7	CASSSTGQEIYEQYF
TRBV7-9	TRBJ1-4	CASSHFIARVTEKLFF
TRBV28	TRBJ2-2	CASSFPSGRALGTGELFF
TRBV6-6	TRBJ2-5	CASINGETQYF
TRBV12-3/TRBV12-4	TRBJ2-7	CASSPVLAGAFYEQYF
TRBV4-1	TRBJ2-7	CASSQAVGVEQYF
TRBV4-3	TRBJ2-2	CASSQDLAGDGPAGELFF